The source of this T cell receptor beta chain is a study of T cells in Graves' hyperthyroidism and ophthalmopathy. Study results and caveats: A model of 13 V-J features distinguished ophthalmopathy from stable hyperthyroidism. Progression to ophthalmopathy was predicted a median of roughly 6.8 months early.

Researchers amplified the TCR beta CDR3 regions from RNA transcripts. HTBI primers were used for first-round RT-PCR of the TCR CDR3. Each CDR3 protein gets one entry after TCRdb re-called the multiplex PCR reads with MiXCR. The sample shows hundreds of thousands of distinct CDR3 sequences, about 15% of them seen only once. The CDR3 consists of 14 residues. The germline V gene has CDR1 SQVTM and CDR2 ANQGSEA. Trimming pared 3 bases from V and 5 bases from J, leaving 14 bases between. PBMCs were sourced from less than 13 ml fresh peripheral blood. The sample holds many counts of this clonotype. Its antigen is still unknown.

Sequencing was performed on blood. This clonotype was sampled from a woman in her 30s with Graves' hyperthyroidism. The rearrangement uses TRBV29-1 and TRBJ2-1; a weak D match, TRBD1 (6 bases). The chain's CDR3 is CSVEVQGPNNEQFF. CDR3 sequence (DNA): TGCAGCGTTGAGGTACAGGGCCCTAACAATGAGCAGTTCTTC.